The 14 T cell receptor beta chains reported below all come from one sample, sequenced in a study of blood T cell repertoires in COVID-19. Profiled with immunoSEQ multiplex PCR; TCRdb holds only in-frame clones, not every one. The table shows around 320,000 clones, with 90% occurring only once. Sequencing input: PBMCs or T cells enriched from blood (not recorded which). The origin of the receptors is a woman aged 25-40 years who had been exposed to COVID-19.

The CDR3 protein is CASSEYSPPSTF. The CDR3 region has the DNA TGCGCCAGCAGTGAGTACAGCCCACCGTCCACCTTC. This chain links TRBV10-2 with TRBJ1-2; no clear D gene. Germline V gene lookup returns CDR1 WSHSY and CDR2 SAAADI. The CDR3 consists of 12 residues. V lost 1 base, J lost 13 bases, and 13 bases lay in between.

This clone appeared a single time. The chain has TRBV7-2 and TRBJ1-2; D unclear. This CDR3 has 15 residues. Trimming removed 0 bases at V and 6 bases at J, with 14 bases between. Germline values: CDR1 SGHTA, CDR2 FQGNSA. Written as DNA, the CDR3 is TGTGCCAGCAGCTTAGCGTCCAGTGCCGTGGATGGCTACACCTTC. This translates into CASSLASSAVDGYTF.

This clone has a single count. The J gene is TRBJ1-2, the V gene TRBV9; no firm D call. Trimming pared 0 bases from V and 0 bases from J, leaving 9 bases between. This CDR3 has 15 amino acids. Germline lookup yields CDR1 SGDLS and CDR2 YYNGEE. CDR3 amino acids: CASSVGWQANYGYTF. The CDR3 nucleotides are TGTGCCAGCAGCGTAGGCTGGCAGGCTAACTATGGCTACACCTTC.

The V gene is TRBV2, the J gene TRBJ1-5, with D perhaps TRBD1 (5 bases). The CDR3 is 13 amino acids. Germline values: CDR1 SNHLY, CDR2 FYNNEI. Trimming removed 7 bases from V and 7 bases from J, with 14 bases in between. CDR3 coding DNA: TGTGCCAGCACGACAGCGCTGGTACAGCCCCAGCATTTT. Translation gives CASTTALVQPQHF.

The chain uses TRBV6-5 and TRBJ1-2; TRBD1 agrees at 10 bases. Germline assignment: CDR1 MNHEY and CDR2 SVGAGI. The CDR3 runs to 16 residues. The V and J ends lost 2 bases and 2 bases, in that order; junction bases with no gene match: 5. The CDR3 nucleotides read TGTGCCAGCAGTTACGGGGAGACAGGGGGCAACTATGGCTACACCTTC. Amino acids: CASSYGETGGNYGYTF.

The chain links TRBV5-6 to TRBJ1-3, with D possibly TRBD1 on 6 matching bases. CDR1 is SGHDT, CDR2 YYEEEE, per germline. V was pared by 3 bases and J by 3 bases, with 16 bases between. The CDR3 is 16 residues long. CDR3 coding DNA: TGTGCCAGCAGCTCAGGACAGAATTGGAATGGAAACACCATATATTTT. Protein sequence: CASSSGQNWNGNTIYF.

The V and J genes are TRBV4-3 and TRBJ1-2; D call uncertain. Trimming stripped 0 bases from V and 1 base from J, with 21 bases between. The CDR3 consists of 19 residues. Germline CDR1 LGHNA, CDR2 YSLEER. CDR3 in amino acids: CASSQDRVGEASFNYGYTF. The CDR3 DNA is TGCGCCAGCAGCCAAGATAGGGTCGGGGAGGCCTCATTTAACTATGGCTACACCTTC.

The chain carries TRBV11-3 and TRBJ1-1; D uncertain. The CDR3 has 13 residues. V was shortened by 4 bases and J by 0 bases, with 6 bases between the two germline ends. In germline, CDR1 is SGHNT, CDR2 YENEEA. The CDR3 loop is CASSYTLNTEAFF. CDR3 DNA sequence: TGTGCCAGCAGCTACACCTTGAACACTGAAGCTTTCTTT.

V gene TRBV18 combines with J gene TRBJ2-1, with 9 bases lining up with TRBD2. Germline V CDR1 and CDR2: KGHSH, LQKENI. Unmatched junction bases numbered 16, after V lost 3 bases and J lost 10 bases. This CDR3 has 17 amino acids. Written as DNA, the CDR3 is TGTGCCAGCTCACCCCCCACGTCGGCGGGGGGGCTACAAGAGCAGTTCTTC. This translates into CASSPPTSAGGLQEQFF.

The chain carries TRBV9 and TRBJ1-3, with a weak D call TRBD1 (5 bases). The CDR3 has 17 residues. Per the germline V gene, CDR1 is SGDLS and CDR2 is YYNGEE. V was clipped by 0 bases and J by 0 bases, with 13 bases between them. Here the CDR3 DNA reads TGTGCCAGCAGCGTAGATCCGGACACAAGCTCTGGAAACACCATATATTTT. This encodes CASSVDPDTSSGNTIYF.

The chain uses TRBV27 and TRBJ2-5; no clear D gene. CDR1 is MNHEY and CDR2 is SMNVEV in the germline V gene (reference sequence). The CDR3 has 14 residues. V shed 5 bases and J shed 2 bases, with 12 bases lying between them. The CDR3 loop reads CASSPYREQETQYF. For the CDR3, the DNA is TGTGCCAGCAGTCCCTACAGAGAACAAGAGACCCAGTACTTC.

A single count supports this clone. The chain is built from TRBV12-3 or TRBV12-4 and TRBJ1-5; D is undetermined. This CDR3 comprises 13 residues. The V end lost 1 base, the J end lost 7 bases, and 8 bases lay between the germline ends. The CDR3 spells CASSLGERQPQHF. CDR3 sequence (DNA): TGTGCCAGCAGTTTAGGGGAGAGACAGCCCCAGCATTTT.

The gene calls are TRBV5-8 and TRBJ2-3; 7 bases map to TRBD1. Germline V gene lookup returns CDR1 SGHTS and CDR2 YDEGEE. CDR3 length equals 16 residues. J was trimmed by 4 bases and V by 2 bases; bases with no gene match: 10. The CDR3 DNA reads TGTGCCAGCAGCTTTTACAGGGGCACGGGTGCAGATACGCAGTATTTT. Translated, it gives CASSFYRGTGADTQYF. Drawing the rest from reference TRBV5-8 and TRBJ2-3, the complete variable domain is EAGVTQSPTHLIKTRGQQATLRCSPISGHTSVYWYQQALGLGLQFLLWYDEGEERNRGNFPPRFSGRQFPNYSSELNVNALELEDSALYLCASSFYRGTGADTQYFGPGTRLTVL.

CDR3 sequence (DNA): TGTGCCAGCAGCTTGGACAGGGGTGGCCCGGGGAACACTGAAGCTTTCTTT. Protein sequence: CASSLDRGGPGNTEAFF. This chain connects TRBV7-9 to TRBJ1-1; 9 bases are shared with TRBD1. CDR1 and CDR2 (germline): SEHNR, FQNEAQ (reference sequence). V lost 3 bases to trimming and J lost 1 base; unmatched junction nucleotides: 9. CDR3 length: 17 amino acids.